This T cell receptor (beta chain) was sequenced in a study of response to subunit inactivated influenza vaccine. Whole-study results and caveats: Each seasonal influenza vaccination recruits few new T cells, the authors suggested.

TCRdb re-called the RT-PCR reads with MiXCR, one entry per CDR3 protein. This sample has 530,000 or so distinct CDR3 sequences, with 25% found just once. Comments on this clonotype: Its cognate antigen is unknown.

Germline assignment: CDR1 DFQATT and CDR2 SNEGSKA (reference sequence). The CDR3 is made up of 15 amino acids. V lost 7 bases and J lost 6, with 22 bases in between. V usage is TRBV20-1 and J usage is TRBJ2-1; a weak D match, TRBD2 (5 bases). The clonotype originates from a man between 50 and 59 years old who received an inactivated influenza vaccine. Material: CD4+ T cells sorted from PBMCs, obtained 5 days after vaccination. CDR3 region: CSGLKNIGRGNEQFF. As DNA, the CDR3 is TGCAGTGGATTAAAAAACATCGGACGGGGCAATGAGCAGTTCTTC.